The 27 T cell receptor beta chains given below trace back to one sample, sequenced in a study of glioma-infiltrating T cells. Using RNA template, CDR3s of TCR alpha and beta were amplified with iRepertoire arm-PCR. One entry per CDR3 protein, called by TCRdb with MiXCR from the multiplex PCR reads. Seen here are fewer than 500,000 distinct CDR3 sequences, roughly two fifths observed once, and the top ten hold 9.5% to 15%. Sequenced material: glioma tissue, nonneoplastic brain tissue, or PBMCs (not recorded which). The receptors here all came from a human donor with low-grade glioma or glioblastoma, undergoing nonglioma brain surgery, or in good health (not recorded which).

This chain links TRBV11-3 with TRBJ2-1; D unclear. V gave up 0 bases and J gave up 0 bases, with 6 bases separating them. CDR1 is SGHNT, CDR2 YENEEA, per germline. The CDR3 is 15 residues long. DNA of the CDR3: TGTGCCAGCAGCTTAGAAGAGAGCTCCTACAATGAGCAGTTCTTC. It yields the protein CASSLEESSYNEQFF.

In regard to this clonotype: A much larger clone lies a single base off, so this may be a read error. The CDR3 protein is CASTWTGGNIEAFF. CDR3 nucleotides: TGTGCCAGCACCTGGACAGGGGGCAACATTGAAGCTTTCTTT. The V call is TRBV27, the J call TRBJ1-1, with 11 nucleotides matching TRBD1. Germline V gene lookup returns CDR1 MNHEY and CDR2 SMNVEV (reference sequence). CDR3 length equals 14 residues.

The rearrangement uses TRBV20-1 and TRBJ2-5; perhaps TRBD1 as D (5 bases). From germline, CDR1 is DFQATT and CDR2 SNEGSKA (reference sequence). Between the trimmed V and J ends, which lost 3 bases and 5 bases, there was a span of 13 bases. The length of the CDR3 is 13 residues. CDR3 loop: CSASLGRAETQYF. In nucleotides, the CDR3 is TGCAGTGCTAGCTTAGGCAGGGCGGAGACCCAGTACTTC.

This clonotype has a handful of counts. The V gene is TRBV20-1, the J gene TRBJ2-3; 10 bases are shared with TRBD2. CDR3 length: 12 amino acids. The germline CDR1 and CDR2 sequences are DFQATT and SNEGSKA (reference sequence). Trimming at V came to 7 bases and at J to 5 bases, leaving 3 bases not matched to a gene. The CDR3: CSVAGGGDTQYF. The CDR3, as DNA: TGCAGTGTAGCGGGAGGTGGAGATACGCAGTATTTT.

This clonotype has at least ten counts. J is TRBJ1-1 and V is TRBV15; 7 bases match TRBD1. CDR3 length equals 15 residues. V lost 2 bases, J lost 1 base, and 4 bases stayed unmatched. The V gene's germline CDR1 is LNHNV and CDR2 YYDKDF (reference sequence). Here the CDR3 reads CATSRNRGWNTEAFF. The CDR3 DNA follows: TGTGCCACCAGCAGAAACAGGGGATGGAACACTGAAGCTTTCTTT. Supplemented by reference TRBV15 and TRBJ1-1, the full variable domain reads DAMVIQNPRYQVTQFGKPVTLSCSQTLNHNVMYWYQQKSSQAPKLLFHYYDKDFNNEADTPDNFQSRRPNTSFCFLDIRSPGLGDTAMYLCATSRNRGWNTEAFFGQGTRLTVV.

The chain carries TRBV14 and TRBJ1-1; D gene uncertain. The germline V gene has CDR1 SGHDN and CDR2 FVKESK. V shed 1 base and J shed 5 bases, with 8 bases lying between them. This CDR3 is built from 13 residues. The chain's CDR3 is CASSQAYRTEAFF. The CDR3 DNA reads as TGTGCCAGCAGCCAAGCCTATCGGACTGAAGCTTTCTTT.

The rearrangement uses TRBV4-3 and TRBJ2-2, with TRBD2 identical over 11 bases. Losses at the gene ends were 0 bases for V and 4 bases for J; bases not matched to a gene: 4. The CDR3 extends over 17 amino acids. Germline V lookup: CDR1 LGHNA, CDR2 YSLEER. This chain's CDR3 is CASSQEGTSGFTGELFF. The CDR3 DNA reads TGCGCCAGCAGCCAAGAAGGGACTAGCGGATTCACCGGGGAGCTGTTTTTT.

The V call is TRBV5-4, the J call TRBJ2-7, with 8 bases fitting TRBD1. The germline V gene encodes CDR1 SGHNT and CDR2 YYREEE (reference sequence). With V trimmed by 2 bases and J by 3 bases, 4 bases remained unmatched. This CDR3 contains 14 residues. This CDR3 reads CASSFGDRGYEQYF. CDR3 sequence (DNA): TGTGCCAGCAGCTTCGGAGACAGGGGCTACGAGCAGTACTTC.

In this sample, this clonotype turned up many times. This chain links TRBV7-2 with TRBJ2-5; D perhaps matches TRBD1 (5 bases). In germline, CDR1 is SGHTA, CDR2 FQGNSA. V was trimmed by 8 bases and J by 1 base, leaving 8 bases between them. The CDR3 runs to 12 residues. CDR3 nucleotide sequence: TGTGCCAGCGGGGCAGTCCAAGAGACCCAGTACTTC. Translated, it gives CASGAVQETQYF.

This clonotype was recorded once. The V and J genes are TRBV27 and TRBJ2-7; the D call may be TRBD1 or TRBD2 (5 bases each). The V and J ends lost 5 bases and 3 bases respectively, with 20 bases between them. The CDR3 has 16 residues. Germline CDR1 MNHEY, CDR2 SMNVEV (reference sequence). Here the CDR3 reads CASSEALGEKRYEQYF. The CDR3 DNA sequence: TGTGCCAGCAGTGAAGCGCTGGGGGAGAAGCGCTACGAGCAGTACTTC.

This clonotype was seen only a few times. The chain couples TRBV27 to TRBJ2-7, with TRBD2 matching over 11 bases. The CDR3 extends over 16 amino acids. The V gene's germline CDR1 is MNHEY and CDR2 SMNVEV (reference sequence). V shed 5 bases and J 2 bases; nucleotides not matched to a gene: 8. The CDR3 DNA follows: TGTGCCAGCAGTCAGATTGGACTAGCGGGTGCCTACGAGCAGTACTTC. It encodes CASSQIGLAGAYEQYF.

The sample holds many counts of this clonotype. The V and J genes are TRBV20-1 and TRBJ2-1, with unresolved D. The CDR3 extends over 14 amino acids. Germline lookup yields CDR1 DFQATT and CDR2 SNEGSKA (reference sequence). Between the trimmed V and J ends, which lost 3 bases and 0 bases, there was a span of 9 bases. As DNA, the CDR3 is TGCAGTGCTAGTCCAGCGAGCTCCTACAATGAGCAGTTCTTC. Its protein is CSASPASSYNEQFF.

V usage is TRBV29-1 and J usage is TRBJ1-2; 9 bases agree with TRBD1. The CDR3 length is 14 residues. Trimming took 5 bases from V and 2 from J; bases not matched to a gene: 6. Germline CDR1 reads SQVTM; CDR2 reads ANQGSEA. The DNA of the CDR3 is TGCAGCGTTTCCCGGGACAGGGCGAACTATGGCTACACCTTC. Translation gives CSVSRDRANYGYTF.

This clonotype was seen ten or more times. This sequence joins TRBV7-2 and TRBJ2-1; 8 bases line up with TRBD1. Germline V CDR1 and CDR2: SGHTA, FQGNSA. The CDR3 loop spans 15 amino acids. The J segment lost 4 bases and the V segment lost 4 bases, leaving 6 bases of the junction unmatched. CDR3 sequence (DNA): TGTGCCAGCAGCTCGACAGGGGAGAGGTACAATGAGCAGTTCTTC. Residues: CASSSTGERYNEQFF.

This chain links TRBV2 with TRBJ2-3; the match to TRBD1 covers 7 bases. Looked up from germline, CDR1 is SNHLY and CDR2 is FYNNEI. There are 14 residues in the CDR3. The V gene end was trimmed by 6 bases and the J gene end by 4 bases; junction bases not matched to a gene: 7. The CDR3 spells CASSLTGSADTQYF. In DNA, the CDR3 is TGTGCCAGCAGCCTGACAGGGTCGGCAGATACGCAGTATTTT.

J is TRBJ1-5 and V is TRBV7-6, with 8 bases identical to TRBD1. The CDR3 spans 16 residues. CDR1 and CDR2 from the germline V gene are SGHVS and FNYEAQ. Unmatched junction bases numbered 6, after V lost 3 bases and J lost 2 bases. CDR3 amino acids: CASSFRQGSGNQPQHF. The DNA of the CDR3 is TGTGCCAGCAGCTTCCGACAGGGGAGCGGCAATCAGCCCCAGCATTTT. The variable domain in full, with the rest retrieved from reference TRBV7-6 and TRBJ1-5, is GAGVSQSPRYKVTKRGQDVALRCDPISGHVSLYWYRQALGQGPEFLTYFNYEAQQDKSGLPNDRFSAERPEGSISTLTIQRTEQRDSAMYRCASSFRQGSGNQPQHFGDGTRLSIL.

For the CDR3, the DNA is TGTGCCAGCACCCCCGGGACAGGGGTATCCTACGAGCAGTACTTC. The encoded protein is CASTPGTGVSYEQYF. J is TRBJ2-7 and V is TRBV12-3 or TRBV12-4; 10 positions agree with TRBD1. The V and J ends lost 7 bases and 1 base, in that order; junction bases with no gene match: 7. CDR3 length equals 15 residues.

This clonotype was found a few times. This sequence joins TRBV7-9 and TRBJ2-6, with D uncertain. Looked up from germline, CDR1 is SEHNR and CDR2 is FQNEAQ (reference sequence). Deletions cut 5 bases from V and 0 bases from J, with 5 bases between. The CDR3 runs to 14 residues. CDR3 coding DNA: TGTGCCAGCAGCACGTTCTCTGGGGCCAACGTCCTGACTTTC. Its protein product is CASSTFSGANVLTF.

With regard to this clonotype: Just one base apart from a much larger clone, this may be a read error. The chain combines TRBV27 with TRBJ2-3; 9 bases are a match to TRBD2. This CDR3 has 17 residues. J lost 1 base, V lost 2 bases, and 7 bases had no gene match. Germline V CDR1 and CDR2: MNHEY, SMNVEV (reference sequence). The CDR3, as DNA: TGTGCCAGCAGTTTACGGGGTAGCGGGGGCGGCACAGATACGCAGTATTTT. This sequence encodes CASSLRGSGGGTDTQYF.

This clonotype was observed many times. The genes are TRBV28 and TRBJ2-7; no clear D. This CDR3 contains 12 residues. V was pared by 8 bases and J by 2 bases, with 10 bases between. Germline CDR1 is MDHEN and CDR2 is SYDVKM. CDR3 DNA sequence: TGTGCCAGCCGGGTAGGTCCCTACGAGCAGTACTTC. This sequence encodes CASRVGPYEQYF.

This clonotype appeared many times. The chain has TRBV20-1 and TRBJ1-1; D remains unclear. The CDR3 runs to 13 residues. Germline V gene lookup returns CDR1 DFQATT and CDR2 SNEGSKA (reference sequence). The V end lost 5 bases, the J end lost 2 bases, and 12 bases lay between the germline ends. The CDR3 DNA reads as TGCAGTGCTCCAACCACAGTTAACACTGAAGCTTTCTTT. This sequence encodes CSAPTTVNTEAFF.

A word on this clonotype: A much larger clone lies one base from this, so it may be a read error. V is TRBV6-6 and J is TRBJ1-2, with D hard to call. There are 10 residues in the CDR3. From germline, CDR1 is MNHNY and CDR2 SVGAGI (reference sequence). CDR3 sequence reads: CATSNYGYAF. The CDR3 bases are TGTGCCACCTCTAACTATGGCTACGCCTTC.

This chain's CDR3 is CAISDHKSSCGYTF. The CDR3 coding sequence is TGTGCCATCAGTGATCACAAGTCTAGCTGTGGCTACACCTTC. The chain couples TRBV10-3 to TRBJ1-2; D remains unclear. This CDR3 has 14 amino acids. Germline CDR1 ENHRY, CDR2 SYGVKD. Trimming pared 3 bases from V and 7 bases from J, leaving 15 bases between.

V and J are TRBV20-1 and TRBJ2-5; D is possibly TRBD1 (6 bases). Germline CDR1 reads DFQATT; CDR2 reads SNEGSKA (reference sequence). Between the trimmed V and J ends, which lost 6 bases and 0 bases, there was a span of 14 bases. The CDR3 has 14 amino acids. CDR3 in DNA: TGCAGTGCGCCGCTAGGGACAAACCAAGAGACCCAGTACTTC. Protein sequence: CSAPLGTNQETQYF.

This clonotype has only a few counts. Being one base from a much bigger clone, this may be a read error. The rearrangement uses TRBV15 and TRBJ2-1; unclear D gene. This CDR3 contains 14 residues. Germline CDR1 is LNHNV and CDR2 is YYDKDF (reference sequence). CDR3 in amino acids: CATIRGRLANEQFF. The CDR3 region has the DNA TGTGCCACCATCAGAGGACGACTCGCCAATGAGCAGTTCTTC.

The table lists this clonotype with a few counts. V gene TRBV28 combines with J gene TRBJ1-2; D is perhaps TRBD1 (5 bases). Trimming cost V 6 bases and J 4 bases, with 12 bases left between them. The CDR3 runs 13 residues. In germline, CDR1 is MDHEN, CDR2 SYDVKM. This CDR3 reads CASSPGAGYGYTF. CDR3 in DNA: TGTGCCAGCAGCCCTGGGGCCGGCTATGGCTACACCTTC.

There are many counts of this clonotype. At one end, the junction sequence differs from germline, possibly due to a read error. The chain links TRBV2 to TRBJ2-3; D is ambiguous. The germline CDR1 and CDR2 sequences are SNHLY and FYNNEI. The CDR3 spans 11 residues. The CDR3 coding sequence is TGTGCCAGCAGTCAAGCGGATACGCAGTATTTT. Translating gives CASSQADTQYF.